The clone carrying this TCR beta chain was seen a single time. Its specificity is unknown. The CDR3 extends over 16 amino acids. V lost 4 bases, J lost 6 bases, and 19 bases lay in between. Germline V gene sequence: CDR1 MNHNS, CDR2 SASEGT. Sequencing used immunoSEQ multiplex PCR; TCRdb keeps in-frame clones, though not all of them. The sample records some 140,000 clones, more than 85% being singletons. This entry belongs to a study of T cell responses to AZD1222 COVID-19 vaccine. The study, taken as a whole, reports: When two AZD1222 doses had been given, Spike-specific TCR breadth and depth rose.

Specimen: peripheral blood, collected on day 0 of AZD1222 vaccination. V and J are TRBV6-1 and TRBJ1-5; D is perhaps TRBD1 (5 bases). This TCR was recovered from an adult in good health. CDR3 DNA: TGTGCCAGCAGTGGATCCTTTGGAGGCGGGGGTCAGCCCCAGCATTTT. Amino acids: CASSGSFGGGGQPQHF.